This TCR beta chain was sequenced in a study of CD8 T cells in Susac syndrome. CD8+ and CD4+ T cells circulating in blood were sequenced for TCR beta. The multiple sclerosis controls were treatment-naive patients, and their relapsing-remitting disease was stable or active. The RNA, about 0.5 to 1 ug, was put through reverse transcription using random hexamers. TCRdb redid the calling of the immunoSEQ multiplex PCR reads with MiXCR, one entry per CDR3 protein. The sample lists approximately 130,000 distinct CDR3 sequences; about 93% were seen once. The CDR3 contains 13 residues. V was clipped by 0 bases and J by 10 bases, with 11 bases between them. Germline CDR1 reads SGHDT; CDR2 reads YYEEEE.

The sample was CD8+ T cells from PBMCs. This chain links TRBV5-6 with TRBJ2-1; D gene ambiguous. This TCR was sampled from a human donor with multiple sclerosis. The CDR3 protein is CASSLAVSREQFF. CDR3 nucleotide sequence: TGTGCCAGCAGCTTGGCCGTTTCGAGAGAGCAGTTCTTC.